This T cell receptor (beta chain) was sequenced during a study of cytomegalovirus exposure and HLA in healthy donors. In the study overall: Within an early data release were approximately 85 million unique TCRs drawn from HLA-typed donors.

60 Vbeta and 13 Jbeta primers were used in PCR. Original processing methods: A later analysis tallied about 80 million unique TCR beta chains, 9 million to 12 million of them shared. Sequenced by immunoSEQ multiplex PCR; TCRdb stores in-frame clones only, minus some. V, J and clone size are taken as reported in that table, and D and trimming were inferred from the DNA itself. The sample holds about 150,000 clones; about 74% are singletons and the top ten take approximately 4.3%. V lost 5 bases, J lost 4 bases, and 14 bases lay in between. Germline values: CDR1 SGHAT, CDR2 FQNNGV. The CDR3 extends over 15 amino acids.

The sequence derives from a young man in good health and CMV-seropositive. This chain connects TRBV11-2 to TRBJ1-4; D is perhaps TRBD1 (6 bases). The source material was PBMCs. CDR3 region: CASSRGRQVNEKLFF. The CDR3 coding sequence is TGTGCCAGCAGCCGTGGGCGACAGGTTAATGAAAAACTGTTTTTT. The variable domain in full, with the rest retrieved from reference TRBV11-2 and TRBJ1-4, is EAGVAQSPRYKIIEKRQSVAFWCNPISGHATLYWYQQILGQGPKLLIQFQNNGVVDDSQLPKDRFSAERLKGVDSTLKIQPAKLEDSAVYLCASSRGRQVNEKLFFGSGTQLSVL.